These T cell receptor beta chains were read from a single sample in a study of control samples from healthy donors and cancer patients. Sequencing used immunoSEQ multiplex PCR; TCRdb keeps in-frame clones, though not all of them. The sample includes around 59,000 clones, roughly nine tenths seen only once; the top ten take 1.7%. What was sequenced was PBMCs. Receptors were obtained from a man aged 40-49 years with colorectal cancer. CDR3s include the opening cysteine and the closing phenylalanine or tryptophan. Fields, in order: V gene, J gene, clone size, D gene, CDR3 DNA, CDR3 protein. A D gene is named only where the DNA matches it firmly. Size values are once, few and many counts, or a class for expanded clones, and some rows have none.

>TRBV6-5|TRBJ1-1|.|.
TGTGCCAGCAGTTACCTGGGTGAAGCTTTCTTT
CASSYLGEAFF
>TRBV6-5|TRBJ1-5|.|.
TGTGCCAGCAGTCCGGACAGCCCGAGTCAGCCCCAGCATTTT
CASSPDSPSQPQHF
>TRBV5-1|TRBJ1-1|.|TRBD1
TGCGCCAGCAGCCCGGACAGGGGGCTGAACACTGAAGCTTTCTTT
CASSPDRGLNTEAFF
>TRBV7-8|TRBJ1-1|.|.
TGTGCCAGCAGCTTAGGGAGGGGGAACACTGAAGCTTTCTTT
CASSLGRGNTEAFF
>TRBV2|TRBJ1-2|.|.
TGTGCCAGCCGGGAGGAAGGCGGCTACACCTTC
CASREEGGYTF
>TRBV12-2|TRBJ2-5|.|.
TGTGCAAGTTCGTCGGGCCCCAGGACTTTACGGCGGGAGACCCAGTACTTC
CASSSGPRTLRRETQYF
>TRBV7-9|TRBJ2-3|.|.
TGTGCCAGCAGCTCGGGGCGTAGCACAGATACGCAGTATTTT
CASSSGRSTDTQYF
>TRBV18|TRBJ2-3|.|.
TGTGCCAGCTCACTTGGGACTGGGTACGATACGCAGTATTTT
CASSLGTGYDTQYF
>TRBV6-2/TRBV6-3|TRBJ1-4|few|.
TGTGCCAGCAGTTACTCCAGTAATGAAAAACTGTTTTTT
CASSYSSNEKLFF
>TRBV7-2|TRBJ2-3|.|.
TGTGCCAGCAGCCGGAGTTTGGATACGCAGTATTTT
CASSRSLDTQYF
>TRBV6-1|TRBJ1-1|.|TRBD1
TGTGCCAGCAGTGAAGGGGGGACAGGGAATAGGGAAGCTTTCTTT
CASSEGGTGNREAFF
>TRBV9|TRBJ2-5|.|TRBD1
TGTGCCAGCAGAGGGACAGGGCAAGAGACCCAGTACTTC
CASRGTGQETQYF
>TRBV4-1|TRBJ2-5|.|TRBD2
TGCGCCAGCAGCCAAGATCGTGTACTAGCGGGGGGAGAGACCCAGTACTTC
CASSQDRVLAGGETQYF
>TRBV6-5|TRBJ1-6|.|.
TGTGCCAGTGCGGGCCCGTCGCCCCTCCACTTT
CASAGPSPLHF
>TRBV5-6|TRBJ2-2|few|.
TGTGCCAGCAGCTTGCGACTAATGCCGAACACCGGGGAGCTGTTTTTT
CASSLRLMPNTGELFF